This T cell receptor (beta chain) was obtained from a study of control samples from healthy donors and cancer patients. The assay was immunoSEQ multiplex PCR, and TCRdb's table has in-frame clones only and misses some. The sample holds about 180,000 clones; 90% are singletons and the top ten take 1.1% to 1.5%. The sequence was collected from a woman in her 50s in good health. Input material: blood.

This chain's CDR3 is CATSIRRVGYGYTF. Here the CDR3 DNA reads TGTGCCACCAGCATTCGCAGGGTTGGCTATGGCTACACCTTC. The chain joins TRBV15 to TRBJ1-2; D possibly corresponds to TRBD1 (5 bases). There are 14 residues in the CDR3. Germline loops: CDR1 LNHNV, CDR2 YYDKDF (reference sequence). Trimming cost V 4 bases and J 4 bases, with 13 bases left between them.